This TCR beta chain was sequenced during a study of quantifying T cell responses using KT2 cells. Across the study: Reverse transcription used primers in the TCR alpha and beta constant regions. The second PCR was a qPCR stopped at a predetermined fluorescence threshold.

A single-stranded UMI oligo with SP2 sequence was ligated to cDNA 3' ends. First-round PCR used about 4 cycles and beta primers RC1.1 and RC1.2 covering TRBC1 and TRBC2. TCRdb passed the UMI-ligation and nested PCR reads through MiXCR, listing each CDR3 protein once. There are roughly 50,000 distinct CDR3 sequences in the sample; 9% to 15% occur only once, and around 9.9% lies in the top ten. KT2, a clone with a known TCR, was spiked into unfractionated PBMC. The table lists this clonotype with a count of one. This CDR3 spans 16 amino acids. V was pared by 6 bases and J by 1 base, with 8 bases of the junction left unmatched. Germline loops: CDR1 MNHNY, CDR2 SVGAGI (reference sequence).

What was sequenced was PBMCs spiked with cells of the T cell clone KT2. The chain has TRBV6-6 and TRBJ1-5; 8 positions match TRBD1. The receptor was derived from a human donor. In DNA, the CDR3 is TGTGCCAGCAGATCCGGACAGGGCGTAAGCAATCAGCCCCAGCATTTT. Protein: CASRSGQGVSNQPQHF.